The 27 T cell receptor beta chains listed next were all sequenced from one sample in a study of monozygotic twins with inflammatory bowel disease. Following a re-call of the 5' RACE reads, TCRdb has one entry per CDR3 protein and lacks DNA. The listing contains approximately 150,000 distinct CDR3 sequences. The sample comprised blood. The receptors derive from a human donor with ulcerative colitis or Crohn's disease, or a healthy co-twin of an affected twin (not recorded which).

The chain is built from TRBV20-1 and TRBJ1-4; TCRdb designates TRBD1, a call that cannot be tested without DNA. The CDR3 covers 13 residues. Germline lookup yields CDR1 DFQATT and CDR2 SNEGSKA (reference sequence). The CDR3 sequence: CSARGQGSEKLFF.

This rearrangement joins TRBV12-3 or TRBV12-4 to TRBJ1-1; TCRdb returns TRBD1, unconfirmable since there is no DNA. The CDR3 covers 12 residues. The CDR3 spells CASSFIRGEAFF.

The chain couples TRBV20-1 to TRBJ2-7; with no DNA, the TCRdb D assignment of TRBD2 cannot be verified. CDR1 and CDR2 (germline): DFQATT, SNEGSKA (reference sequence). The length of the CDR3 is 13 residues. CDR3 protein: CSAPTSPWREQYF.

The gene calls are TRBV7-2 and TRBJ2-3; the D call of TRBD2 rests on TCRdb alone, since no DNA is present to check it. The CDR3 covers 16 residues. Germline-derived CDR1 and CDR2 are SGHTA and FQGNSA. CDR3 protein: CASSLAPGVGTDTQYF.

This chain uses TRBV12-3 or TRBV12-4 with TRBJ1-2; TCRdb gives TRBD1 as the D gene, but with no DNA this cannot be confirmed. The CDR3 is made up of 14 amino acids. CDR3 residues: CASSFIGALEGYTF.

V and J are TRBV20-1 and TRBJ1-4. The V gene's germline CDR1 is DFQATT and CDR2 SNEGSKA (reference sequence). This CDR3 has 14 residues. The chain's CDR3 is CSARGLGRAEKLFF.

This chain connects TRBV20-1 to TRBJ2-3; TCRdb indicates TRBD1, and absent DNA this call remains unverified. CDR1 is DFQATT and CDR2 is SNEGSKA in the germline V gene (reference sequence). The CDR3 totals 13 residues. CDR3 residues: CSARGQNTDTQYF.

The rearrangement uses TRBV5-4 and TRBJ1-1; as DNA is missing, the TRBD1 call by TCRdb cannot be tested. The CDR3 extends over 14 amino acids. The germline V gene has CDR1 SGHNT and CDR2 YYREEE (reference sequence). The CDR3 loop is CASSLPGKDTEAFF.

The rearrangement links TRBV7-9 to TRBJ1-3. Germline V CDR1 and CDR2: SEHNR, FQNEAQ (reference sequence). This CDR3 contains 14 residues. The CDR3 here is CASSFSRSGNTIYF.

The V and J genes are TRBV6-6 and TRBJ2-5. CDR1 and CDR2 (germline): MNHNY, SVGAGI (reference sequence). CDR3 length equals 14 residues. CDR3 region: CASSSTDLGETQYF.

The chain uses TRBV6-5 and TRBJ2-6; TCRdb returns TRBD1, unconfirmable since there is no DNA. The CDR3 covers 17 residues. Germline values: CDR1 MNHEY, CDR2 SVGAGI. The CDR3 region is CASSYYGQGAGANVLTF.

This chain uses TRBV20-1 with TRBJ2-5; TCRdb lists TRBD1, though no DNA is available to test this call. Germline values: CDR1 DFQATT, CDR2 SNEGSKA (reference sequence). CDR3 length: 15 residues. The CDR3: CSARDLGGWGETQYF.

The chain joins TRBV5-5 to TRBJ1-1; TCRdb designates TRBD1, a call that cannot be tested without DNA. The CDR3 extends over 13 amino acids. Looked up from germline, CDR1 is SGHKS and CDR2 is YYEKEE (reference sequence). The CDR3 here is CASKFRAPGEAFF. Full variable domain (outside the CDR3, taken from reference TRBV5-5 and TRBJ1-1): DAGVTQSPTHLIKTRGQQVTLRCSPISGHKSVSWYQQVLGQGPQFIFQYYEKEERGRGNFPDRFSARQFPNYSSELNVNALLLGDSALYLCASKFRAPGEAFFGQGTRLTVV.

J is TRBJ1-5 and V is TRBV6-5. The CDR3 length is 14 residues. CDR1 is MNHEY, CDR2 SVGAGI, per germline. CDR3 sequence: CASRLHREGQPQHF.

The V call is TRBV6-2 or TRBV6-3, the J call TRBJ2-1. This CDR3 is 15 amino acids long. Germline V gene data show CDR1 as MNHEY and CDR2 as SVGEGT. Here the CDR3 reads CASSYSGISYNEQFF.

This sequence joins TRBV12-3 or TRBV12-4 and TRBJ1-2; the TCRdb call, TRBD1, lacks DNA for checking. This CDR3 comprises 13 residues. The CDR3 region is CASTLGQGFGYTF.

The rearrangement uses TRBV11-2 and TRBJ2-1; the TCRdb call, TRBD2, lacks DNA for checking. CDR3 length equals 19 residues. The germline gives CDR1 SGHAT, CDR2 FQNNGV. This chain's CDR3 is CASSDHSRTSGKHRDEQFF.

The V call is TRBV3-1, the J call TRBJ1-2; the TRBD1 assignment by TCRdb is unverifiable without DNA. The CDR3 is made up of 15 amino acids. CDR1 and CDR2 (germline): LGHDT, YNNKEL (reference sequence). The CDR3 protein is CASSPIWTGNYGYTF.

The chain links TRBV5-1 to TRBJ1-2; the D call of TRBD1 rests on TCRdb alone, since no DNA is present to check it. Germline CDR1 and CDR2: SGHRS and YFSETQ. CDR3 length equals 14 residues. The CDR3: CASAIGQGENGYTF.

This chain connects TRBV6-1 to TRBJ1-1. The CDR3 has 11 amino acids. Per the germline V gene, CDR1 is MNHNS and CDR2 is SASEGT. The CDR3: CASSEAAEAFF.

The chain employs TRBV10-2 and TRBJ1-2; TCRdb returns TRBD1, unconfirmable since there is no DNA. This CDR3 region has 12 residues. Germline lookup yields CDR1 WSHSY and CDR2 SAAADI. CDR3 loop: CASSVGVGGYTF.

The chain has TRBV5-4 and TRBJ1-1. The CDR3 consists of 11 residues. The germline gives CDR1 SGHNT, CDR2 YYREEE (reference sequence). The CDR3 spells CASSKDTEAFF.

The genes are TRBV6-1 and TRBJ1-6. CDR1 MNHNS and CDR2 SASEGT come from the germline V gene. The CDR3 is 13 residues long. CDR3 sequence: CASSGRGNSPLHF.

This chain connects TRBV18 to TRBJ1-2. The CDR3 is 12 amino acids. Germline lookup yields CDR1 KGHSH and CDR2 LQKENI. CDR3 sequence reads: CASSPSLDGYTF.

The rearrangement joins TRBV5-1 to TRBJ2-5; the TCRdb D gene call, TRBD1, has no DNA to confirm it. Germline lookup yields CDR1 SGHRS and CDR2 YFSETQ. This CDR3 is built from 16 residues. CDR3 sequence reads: CASSLIGGIVEETQYF.

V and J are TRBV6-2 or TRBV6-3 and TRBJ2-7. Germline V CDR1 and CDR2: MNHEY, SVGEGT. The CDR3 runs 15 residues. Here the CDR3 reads CASSYDHRYGYEQYF.

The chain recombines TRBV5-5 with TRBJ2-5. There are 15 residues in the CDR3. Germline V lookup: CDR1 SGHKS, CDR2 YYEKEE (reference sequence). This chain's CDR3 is CASSLSHTFQETQYF.